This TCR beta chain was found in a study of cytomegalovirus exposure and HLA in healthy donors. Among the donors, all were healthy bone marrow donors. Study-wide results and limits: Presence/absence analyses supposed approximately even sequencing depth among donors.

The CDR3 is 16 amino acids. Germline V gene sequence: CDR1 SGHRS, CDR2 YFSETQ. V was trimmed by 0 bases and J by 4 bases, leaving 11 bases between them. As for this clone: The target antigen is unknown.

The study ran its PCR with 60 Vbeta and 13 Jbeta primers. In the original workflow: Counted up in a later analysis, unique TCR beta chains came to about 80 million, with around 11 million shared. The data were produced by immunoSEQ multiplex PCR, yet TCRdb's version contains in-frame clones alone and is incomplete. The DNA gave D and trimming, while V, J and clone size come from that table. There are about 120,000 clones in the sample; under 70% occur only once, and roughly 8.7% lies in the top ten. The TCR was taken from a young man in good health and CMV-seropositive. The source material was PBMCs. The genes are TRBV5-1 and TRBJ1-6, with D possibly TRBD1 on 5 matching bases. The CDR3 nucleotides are TGCGCCAGCAGCTTGGGGGGCCAAACTTATAATTCACCCCTCCACTTT. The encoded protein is CASSLGGQTYNSPLHF.